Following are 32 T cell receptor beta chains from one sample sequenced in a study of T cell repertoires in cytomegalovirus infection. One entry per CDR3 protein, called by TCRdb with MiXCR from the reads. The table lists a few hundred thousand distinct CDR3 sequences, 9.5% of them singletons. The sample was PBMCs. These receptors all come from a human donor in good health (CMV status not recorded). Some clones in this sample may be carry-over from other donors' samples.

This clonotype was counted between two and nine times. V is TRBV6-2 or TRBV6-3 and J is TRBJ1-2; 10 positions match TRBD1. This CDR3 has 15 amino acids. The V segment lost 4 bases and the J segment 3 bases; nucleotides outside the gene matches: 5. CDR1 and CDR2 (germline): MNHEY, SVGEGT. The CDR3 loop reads CASSSPGQGYYGYTF. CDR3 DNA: TGTGCCAGCAGTTCGCCGGGACAGGGGTACTATGGCTACACCTTC.

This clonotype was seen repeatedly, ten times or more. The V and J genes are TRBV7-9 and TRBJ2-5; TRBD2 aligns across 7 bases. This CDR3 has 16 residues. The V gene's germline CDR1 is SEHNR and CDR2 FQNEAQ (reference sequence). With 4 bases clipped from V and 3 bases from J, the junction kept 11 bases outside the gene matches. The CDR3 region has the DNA TGTGCCAGCAGCTCCCCCCTTGGGGCGGGGGAAGAGACCCAGTACTTC. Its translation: CASSSPLGAGEETQYF.

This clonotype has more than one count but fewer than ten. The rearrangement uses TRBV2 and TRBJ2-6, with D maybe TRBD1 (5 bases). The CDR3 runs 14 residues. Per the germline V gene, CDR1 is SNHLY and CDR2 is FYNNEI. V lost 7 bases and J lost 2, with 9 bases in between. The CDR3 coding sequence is TGTGCCAGCATTACAGGCGCTGGGGCCAACGTCCTGACTTTC. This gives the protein CASITGAGANVLTF. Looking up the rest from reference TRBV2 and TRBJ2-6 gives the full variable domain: EPEVTQTPSHQVTQMGQEVILRCVPISNHLYFYWYRQILGQKVEFLVSFYNNEISEKSEIFDDQFSVERPDGSNFTLKIRSTKLEDSAMYFCASITGAGANVLTFGAGSRLTVL.

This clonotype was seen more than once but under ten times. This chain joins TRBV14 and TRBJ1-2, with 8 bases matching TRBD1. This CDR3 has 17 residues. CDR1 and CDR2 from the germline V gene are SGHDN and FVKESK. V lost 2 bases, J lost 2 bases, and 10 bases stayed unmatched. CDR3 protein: CASSQKVRTGKNYGYTF. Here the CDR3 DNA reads TGTGCCAGCAGCCAAAAAGTACGGACAGGGAAAAACTATGGCTACACCTTC. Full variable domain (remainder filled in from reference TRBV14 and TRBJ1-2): EAGVTQFPSHSVIEKGQTVTLRCDPISGHDNLYWYRRVMGKEIKFLLHFVKESKQDESGMPNNRFLAERTGGTYSTLKVQPAELEDSGVYFCASSQKVRTGKNYGYTFGSGTRLTVV.

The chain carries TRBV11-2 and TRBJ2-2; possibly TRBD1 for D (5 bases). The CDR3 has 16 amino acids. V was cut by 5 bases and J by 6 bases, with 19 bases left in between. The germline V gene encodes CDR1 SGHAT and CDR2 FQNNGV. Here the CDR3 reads CASSPPGPQGAGELFF. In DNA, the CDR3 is TGTGCCAGCAGCCCGCCCGGGCCTCAAGGGGCCGGGGAGCTGTTTTTT.

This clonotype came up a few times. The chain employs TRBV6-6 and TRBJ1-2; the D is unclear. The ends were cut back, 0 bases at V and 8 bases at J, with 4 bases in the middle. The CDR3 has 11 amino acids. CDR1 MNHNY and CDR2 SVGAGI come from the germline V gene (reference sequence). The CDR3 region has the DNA TGTGCCAGCAGTTACTCGAGCGGCTACACCTTC. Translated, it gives CASSYSSGYTF.

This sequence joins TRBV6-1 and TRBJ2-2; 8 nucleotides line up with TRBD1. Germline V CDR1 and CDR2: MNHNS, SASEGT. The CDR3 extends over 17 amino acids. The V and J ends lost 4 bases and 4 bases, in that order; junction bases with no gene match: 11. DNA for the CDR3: TGTGCCAGCAGTGCCCGCTCGGACAGGGTTGGCACCGGGGAGCTGTTTTTT. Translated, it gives CASSARSDRVGTGELFF.

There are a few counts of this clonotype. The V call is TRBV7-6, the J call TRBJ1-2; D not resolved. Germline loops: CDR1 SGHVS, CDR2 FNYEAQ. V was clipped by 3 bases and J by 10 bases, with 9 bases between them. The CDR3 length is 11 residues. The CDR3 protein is CASSFSGLYTF. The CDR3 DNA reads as TGTGCCAGCAGCTTTTCAGGACTCTACACCTTC.

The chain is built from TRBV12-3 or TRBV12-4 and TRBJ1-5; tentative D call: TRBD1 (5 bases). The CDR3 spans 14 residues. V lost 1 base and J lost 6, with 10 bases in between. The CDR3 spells CASSLGGDGQPQHF. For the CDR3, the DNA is TGTGCCAGCAGTTTAGGAGGGGACGGTCAGCCCCAGCATTTT.

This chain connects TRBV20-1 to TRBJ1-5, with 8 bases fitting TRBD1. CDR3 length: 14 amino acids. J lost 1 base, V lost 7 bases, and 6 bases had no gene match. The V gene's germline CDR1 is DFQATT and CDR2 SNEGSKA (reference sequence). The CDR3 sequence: CSVLQGASNQPQHF. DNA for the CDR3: TGCAGTGTACTCCAGGGGGCGAGCAATCAGCCCCAGCATTTT.

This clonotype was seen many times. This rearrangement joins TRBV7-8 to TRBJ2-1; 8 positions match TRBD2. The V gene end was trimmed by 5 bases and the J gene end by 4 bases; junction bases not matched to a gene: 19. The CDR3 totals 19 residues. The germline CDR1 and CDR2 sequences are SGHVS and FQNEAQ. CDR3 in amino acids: CASSHRRGVGGGLYNEQFF. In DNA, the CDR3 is TGTGCCAGCAGCCACCGTCGGGGTGTGGGCGGGGGGCTTTACAATGAGCAGTTCTTC.

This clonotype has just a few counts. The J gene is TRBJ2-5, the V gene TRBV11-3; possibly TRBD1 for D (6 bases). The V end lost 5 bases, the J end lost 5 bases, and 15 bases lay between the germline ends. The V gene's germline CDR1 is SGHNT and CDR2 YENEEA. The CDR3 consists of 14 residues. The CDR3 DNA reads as TGTGCCAGCAGCCCGAAACAGGGATGGGAGACCCAGTACTTC. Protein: CASSPKQGWETQYF.

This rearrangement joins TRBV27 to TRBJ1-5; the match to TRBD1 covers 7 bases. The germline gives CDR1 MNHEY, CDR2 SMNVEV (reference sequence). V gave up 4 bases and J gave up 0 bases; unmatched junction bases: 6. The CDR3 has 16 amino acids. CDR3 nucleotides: TGTGCCAGCAGTTCCCTATACAGGGGTAGCAATCAGCCCCAGCATTTT. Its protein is CASSSLYRGSNQPQHF.

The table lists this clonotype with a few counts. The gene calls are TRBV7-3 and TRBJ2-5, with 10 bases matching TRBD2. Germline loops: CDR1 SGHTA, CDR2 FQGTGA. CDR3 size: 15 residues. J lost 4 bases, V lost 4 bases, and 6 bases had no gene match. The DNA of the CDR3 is TGTGCCAGCAGCTCGGGACTAGCGAGAAGAGAGACCCAGTACTTC. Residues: CASSSGLARRETQYF.

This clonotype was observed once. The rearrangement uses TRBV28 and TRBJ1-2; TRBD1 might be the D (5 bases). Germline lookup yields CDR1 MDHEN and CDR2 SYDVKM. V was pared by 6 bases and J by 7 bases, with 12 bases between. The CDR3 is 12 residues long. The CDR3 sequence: CASSYRSRGYTF. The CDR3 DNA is TGTGCCAGCAGCTACAGGTCCCGTGGCTACACCTTC.

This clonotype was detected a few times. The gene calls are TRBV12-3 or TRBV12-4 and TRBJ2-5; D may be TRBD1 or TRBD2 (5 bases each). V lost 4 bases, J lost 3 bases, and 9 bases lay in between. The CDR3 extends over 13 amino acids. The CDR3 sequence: CASSSGRKETQYF. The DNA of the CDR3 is TGTGCCAGCAGTTCGGGACGGAAAGAGACCCAGTACTTC.

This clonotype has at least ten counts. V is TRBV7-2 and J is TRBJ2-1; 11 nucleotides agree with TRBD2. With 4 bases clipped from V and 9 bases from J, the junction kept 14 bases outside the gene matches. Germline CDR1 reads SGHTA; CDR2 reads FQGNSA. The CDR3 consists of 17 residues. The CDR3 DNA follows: TGTGCCAGCAGCTCCCGCAGGCTAGCGGGGGGCAGAGGTGAGCAGTTCTTC. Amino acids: CASSSRRLAGGRGEQFF. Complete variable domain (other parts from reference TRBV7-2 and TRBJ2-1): GAGVSQSPSNKVTEKGKDVELRCDPISGHTALYWYRQSLGQGLEFLIYFQGNSAPDKSGLPSDRFSAERTGGSVSTLTIQRTQQEDSAVYLCASSSRRLAGGRGEQFFGPGTRLTVL.

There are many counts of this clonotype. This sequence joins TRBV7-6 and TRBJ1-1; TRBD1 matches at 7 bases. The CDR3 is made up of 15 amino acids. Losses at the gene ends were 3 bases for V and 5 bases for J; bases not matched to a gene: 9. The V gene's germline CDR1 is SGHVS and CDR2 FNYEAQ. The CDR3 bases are TGTGCCAGCAGCTTCTCAGGGGGGGGGTCGACTGAAGCTTTCTTT. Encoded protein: CASSFSGGGSTEAFF.

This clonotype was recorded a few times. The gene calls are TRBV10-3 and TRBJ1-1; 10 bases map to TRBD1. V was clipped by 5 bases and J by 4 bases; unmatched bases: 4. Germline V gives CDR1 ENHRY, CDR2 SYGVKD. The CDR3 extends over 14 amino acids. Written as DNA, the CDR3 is TGTGCCATCAGTCCCCGGGACAGGGGCACTGAAGCTTTCTTT. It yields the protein CAISPRDRGTEAFF.

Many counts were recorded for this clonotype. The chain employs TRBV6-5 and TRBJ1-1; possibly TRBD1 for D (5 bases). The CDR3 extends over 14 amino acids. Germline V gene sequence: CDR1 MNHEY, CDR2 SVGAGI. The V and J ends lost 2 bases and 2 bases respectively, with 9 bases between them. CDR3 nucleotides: TGTGCCAGCAGTTACGGGACGGTCAACACTGAAGCTTTCTTT. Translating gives CASSYGTVNTEAFF.

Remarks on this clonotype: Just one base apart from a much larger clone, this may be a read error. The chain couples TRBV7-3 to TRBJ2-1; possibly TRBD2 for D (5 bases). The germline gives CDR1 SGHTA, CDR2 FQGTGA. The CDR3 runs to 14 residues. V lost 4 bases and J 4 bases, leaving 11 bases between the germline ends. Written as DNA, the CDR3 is TGTGCCAGCAGCTCAATAGCGCGGTACAATGAGCAGTTCTTC. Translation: CASSSIARYNEQFF.

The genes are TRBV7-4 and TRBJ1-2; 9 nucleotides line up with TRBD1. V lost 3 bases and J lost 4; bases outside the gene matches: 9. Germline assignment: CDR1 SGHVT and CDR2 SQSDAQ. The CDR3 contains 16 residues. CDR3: CASSLLGDRVSYGYTF. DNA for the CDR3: TGTGCCAGCAGCTTGCTCGGGGACAGGGTTAGCTATGGCTACACCTTC.

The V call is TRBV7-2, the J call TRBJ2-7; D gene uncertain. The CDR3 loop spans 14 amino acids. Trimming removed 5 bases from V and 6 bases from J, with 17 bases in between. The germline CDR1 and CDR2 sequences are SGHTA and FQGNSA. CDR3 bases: TGTGCCAGCAGCCCCCGCTTTGGGCGCTCCGAGCAGTACTTC. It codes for CASSPRFGRSEQYF.

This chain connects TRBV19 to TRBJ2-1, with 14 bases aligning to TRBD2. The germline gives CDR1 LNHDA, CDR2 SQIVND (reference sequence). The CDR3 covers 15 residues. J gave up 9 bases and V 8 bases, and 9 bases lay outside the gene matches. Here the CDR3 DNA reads TGTGCCAGTCGCCCCGGGACTAGCGGGAGAGGTGAGCAGTTCTTC. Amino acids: CASRPGTSGRGEQFF.

In DNA form, the CDR3 reads TGTGCCAGCTCACCACCGACAGGGCGCACCGGGGAGCTGTTTTTT. Translation gives CASSPPTGRTGELFF. The chain combines TRBV18 with TRBJ2-2; TRBD1 agrees at 7 bases. J was trimmed by 4 bases and V by 0 bases; bases with no gene match: 2. Germline-derived CDR1 and CDR2 are KGHSH and LQKENI. The CDR3 totals 15 residues. Full variable domain (rest looked up from reference TRBV18 and TRBJ2-2): NAGVMQNPRHLVRRRGQEARLRCSPMKGHSHVYWYRQLPEEGLKFMVYLQKENIIDESGMPKERFSAEFPKEGPSILRIQQVVRGDSAAYFCASSPPTGRTGELFFGEGSRLTVL.

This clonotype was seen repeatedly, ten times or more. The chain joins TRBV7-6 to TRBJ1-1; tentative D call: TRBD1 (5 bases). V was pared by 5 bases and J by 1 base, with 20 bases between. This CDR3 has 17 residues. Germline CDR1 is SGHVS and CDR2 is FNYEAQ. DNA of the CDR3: TGTGCCAGCAGCATCCAATCAGGGATTGGGGCGAACACTGAAGCTTTCTTT. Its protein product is CASSIQSGIGANTEAFF.

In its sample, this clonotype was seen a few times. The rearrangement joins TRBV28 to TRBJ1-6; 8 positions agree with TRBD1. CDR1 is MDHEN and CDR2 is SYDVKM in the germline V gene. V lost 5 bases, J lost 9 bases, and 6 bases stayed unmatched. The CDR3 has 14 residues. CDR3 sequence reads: CASSMDRVSSPLHF. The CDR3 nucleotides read TGTGCCAGCAGTATGGACAGGGTTTCTTCACCCCTCCACTTT.

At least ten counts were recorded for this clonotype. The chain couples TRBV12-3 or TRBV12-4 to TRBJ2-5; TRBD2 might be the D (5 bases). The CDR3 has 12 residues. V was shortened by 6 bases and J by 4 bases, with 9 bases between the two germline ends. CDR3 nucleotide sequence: TGTGCCAGCAGAACAGAGGGAGAGACCCAGTACTTC. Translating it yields CASRTEGETQYF.

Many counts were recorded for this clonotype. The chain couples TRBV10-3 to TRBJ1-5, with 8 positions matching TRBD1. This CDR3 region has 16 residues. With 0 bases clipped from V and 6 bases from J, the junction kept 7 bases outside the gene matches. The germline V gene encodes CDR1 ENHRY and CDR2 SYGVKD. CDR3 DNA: TGTGCCATCAGTGAGTCGTTGGACAGGGTCGGTCAGCCCCAGCATTTT. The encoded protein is CAISESLDRVGQPQHF.

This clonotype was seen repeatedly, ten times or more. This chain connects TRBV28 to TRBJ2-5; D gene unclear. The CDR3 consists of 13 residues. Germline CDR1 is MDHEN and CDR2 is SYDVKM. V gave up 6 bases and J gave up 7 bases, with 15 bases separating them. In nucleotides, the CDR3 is TGTGCCAGCAGCCCCCTCGGGTGGGGGACCCAGTACTTC. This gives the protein CASSPLGWGTQYF.

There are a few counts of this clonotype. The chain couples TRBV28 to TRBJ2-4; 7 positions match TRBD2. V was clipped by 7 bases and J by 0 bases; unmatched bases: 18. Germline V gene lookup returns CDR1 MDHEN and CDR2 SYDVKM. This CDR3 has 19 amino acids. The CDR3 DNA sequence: TGTGCCAGCACCCCGACTAGCAGCGTAACCCACGTAGCCAAAAACATTCAGTACTTC. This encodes CASTPTSSVTHVAKNIQYF.

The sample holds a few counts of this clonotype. CDR3 sequence (DNA): TGTGCCAGCAGCTTAATTACTAGCGGGGACTTCACAGATACGCAGTATTTT. Its translation is CASSLITSGDFTDTQYF. The chain carries TRBV7-3 and TRBJ2-3; 10 positions agree with TRBD2. This CDR3 comprises 17 residues. V dropped 1 base and J dropped 2; count of bases not matched to a gene: 6. The germline V gene encodes CDR1 SGHTA and CDR2 FQGTGA. Full variable domain (outside the CDR3, taken from reference TRBV7-3 and TRBJ2-3): GAGVSQTPSNKVTEKGKYVELRCDPISGHTALYWYRQSLGQGPEFLIYFQGTGAADDSGLPNDRFFAVRPEGSVSTLKIQRTERGDSAVYLCASSLITSGDFTDTQYFGPGTRLTVL.